The following is a T cell receptor beta chain sequence with its context. What it binds is not known. The data derive from a study of T cell responses to AZD1222 COVID-19 vaccine. The study, taken as a whole, reports: Clonal diversity may have been underestimated, and the donors were mostly white British, with more females than males. The repertoires were collected only after the peak T cell response.

Germline loops: CDR1 SGHNT, CDR2 YYREEE (reference sequence). Trimming removed 1 base from V and 4 bases from J; junction bases left unmatched: 3. The CDR3 spans 14 residues. TCRdb's table, derived via immunoSEQ multiplex PCR, lists solely in-frame clones and lacks some. The repertoire holds tens of thousands of clones, with 85% to 90% as singletons. The origin of this receptor is an adult who received the AZD1222 COVID-19 vaccine. This sample comprised peripheral blood, obtained 28 days after the second AZD1222 dose. The V and J genes are TRBV5-4 and TRBJ2-3, with 7 bases that match TRBD2. The CDR3 nucleotides read TGTGCCAGCAGCTTGAGGCTAGCGGCAGATACGCAGTATTTT. Translating gives CASSLRLAADTQYF.